This TCR beta chain appears in the sequencing data of a study of T cells after yellow fever vaccination. Study findings and constraints: A faster peak, day 5 versus 15, was reached by the weaker secondary response. Boosting was followed by the reappearance of most primary-vaccination clones (roughly 95% CD4, around 90% CD8). Some clonotypes were seen in both the CD4 and the CD8 compartments. These made up a small share and likely arose from convergent recombination.

This clonotype occurred many times. Antigen: not known. Trimming took 4 bases from V and 6 from J, leaving 9 bases between them. CDR1 SGHTA and CDR2 FQGNSA come from the germline V gene. The CDR3 consists of 13 residues. MiXCR was run by TCRdb on the 5' RACE reads, yielding one entry per CDR3 protein. Of some 250,000 distinct CDR3 sequences detected, more than 3.5% appear once; the ten largest clones hold about 19%. The J gene is TRBJ2-2, the V gene TRBV7-2; no clear D. The specimen was PBMCs, collected 15 days after the yellow fever booster vaccination. The TCR comes from a man aged 18-30 years who received the YFV17D yellow fever vaccine. The CDR3 here is CASSSGWAGELFF. The CDR3 DNA sequence: TGTGCCAGCAGCTCTGGGTGGGCCGGGGAGCTGTTTTTT. Full variable domain (missing parts from reference TRBV7-2 and TRBJ2-2): GAGVSQSPSNKVTEKGKDVELRCDPISGHTALYWYRQSLGQGLEFLIYFQGNSAPDKSGLPSDRFSAERTGGSVSTLTIQRTQQEDSAVYLCASSSGWAGELFFGEGSRLTVL.